This entry lists 3 T cell receptor beta chains sequenced from one sample in a study of cytotoxic CD8 clonotypes in ibrutinib-treated CLL. Profiling relied on immunoSEQ multiplex PCR, and the TCRdb table lists in-frame clones only, not all of them. The profile shows about 300,000 clones, roughly three quarters of them singletons. The source was PBMCs, collected at disease progression, from a patient treated with ibrutinib. Receptors originate from a human donor with chronic lymphocytic leukemia.

J is TRBJ2-5 and V is TRBV5-6, with 8 bases that match TRBD2. Germline CDR1 and CDR2: SGHDT and YYEEEE. This CDR3 comprises 15 residues. The V segment lost 0 bases and the J segment 2 bases; nucleotides outside the gene matches: 3. DNA of the CDR3: TGTGCCAGCAGCTTGGCGGGGGGGGCACAAGAGACCCAGTACTTC. Amino acid sequence: CASSLAGGAQETQYF.

The J gene is TRBJ2-1, the V gene TRBV4-2; no clear D gene. Trimming stripped 1 base from V and 4 bases from J, with 8 bases between. This CDR3 comprises 14 residues. CDR1 and CDR2 (germline): LGHNA, YNFKEQ. CDR3 in amino acids: CASSQAEAYNEQFF. In DNA form, the CDR3 reads TGTGCCAGCAGCCAAGCCGAGGCTTACAATGAGCAGTTCTTC.

The chain couples TRBV6-5 to TRBJ1-5, with D hard to call. V was shortened by 2 bases and J by 6 bases, with 8 bases between the two germline ends. The CDR3 consists of 13 residues. Germline V lookup: CDR1 MNHEY, CDR2 SVGAGI. CDR3 protein: CASSYGVAQPQHF. The CDR3 DNA is TGTGCCAGCAGTTACGGGGTGGCTCAGCCCCAGCATTTT.